The 14 T cell receptor beta chains below all came from one sample that was sequenced in a study of CD8 T cells in ankylosing spondylitis. TCRdb reprocessed the 5' RACE reads with MiXCR, giving one entry per CDR3 protein. The sample has about 160,000 distinct CDR3 sequences, approximately 44% seen once. Sequencing used synovial fluid, either unsorted or a sorted T cell fraction (not recorded which). Receptor source: a male donor with ankylosing spondylitis.

V usage is TRBV3-1 and J usage is TRBJ2-3; 14 bases agree with TRBD2. The CDR3 spans 18 residues. Germline assignment: CDR1 LGHDT and CDR2 YNNKEL (reference sequence). J was trimmed by 0 bases and V by 6 bases; bases with no gene match: 8. Here the CDR3 DNA reads TGTGCCAGCAGTGAAAGACTAGCGGGAGGGCGAAGCACAGATACGCAGTATTTT. Its protein product is CASSERLAGGRSTDTQYF.

The chain has TRBV2 and TRBJ1-1; D might be TRBD1 (6 bases). The germline V gene has CDR1 SNHLY and CDR2 FYNNEI. The CDR3 is made up of 16 amino acids. V lost 7 bases to trimming and J lost 4 bases, with 22 bases between them. The CDR3 protein is CASIPGGGASGTEAFF. The CDR3 DNA is TGTGCCAGCATCCCGGGAGGGGGTGCCTCAGGCACTGAAGCTTTCTTT.

The chain has TRBV2 and TRBJ1-1; D uncertain. Germline lookup yields CDR1 SNHLY and CDR2 FYNNEI. The CDR3 is 15 residues long. Trimming took off 0 bases at V and 10 bases at J, with 18 bases between the two ends. The chain's CDR3 is CASSEAPGFPEAAFF. The CDR3 DNA is TGTGCCAGCAGTGAAGCGCCTGGTTTCCCAGAAGCAGCTTTCTTT.

There are many counts of this clonotype. J is TRBJ2-3 and V is TRBV6-4; 11 bases agree with TRBD2. CDR1 is MRHNA, CDR2 SNTAGT, per germline. There are 15 residues in the CDR3. J gave up 4 bases and V 1 base, and 1 base lay outside the gene matches. CDR3 DNA sequence: TGTGCCAGCAGTGACTTAGCGGGGGGGTCAGATACGCAGTATTTT. Protein product: CASSDLAGGSDTQYF.

This rearrangement joins TRBV4-1 to TRBJ2-1; 9 bases align to TRBD2. CDR1 and CDR2 (germline): MGHRA, YSYEKL. The CDR3 consists of 14 residues. J was trimmed by 8 bases and V by 3 bases; bases with no gene match: 5. The CDR3, as DNA: TGCGCCAGCAGCCAGGCTATAGCGGGAGATGAGCAGTTCTTC. This codes for CASSQAIAGDEQFF.

This clonotype turned up a few times. The V call is TRBV7-9, the J call TRBJ2-5; D uncertain. Germline V gene sequence: CDR1 SEHNR, CDR2 FQNEAQ (reference sequence). V lost 0 bases, J lost 4 bases, and 3 bases lay in between. This CDR3 has 12 amino acids. The CDR3 loop is CASSLALETQYF. The CDR3 coding sequence is TGTGCCAGCAGCTTAGCGCTAGAGACCCAGTACTTC.

This clonotype came up many times. The chain is built from TRBV7-9 and TRBJ2-6, with 8 nucleotides matching TRBD1. J lost 0 bases, V lost 5 bases, and 6 bases had no gene match. Germline values: CDR1 SEHNR, CDR2 FQNEAQ (reference sequence). The length of the CDR3 is 17 residues. Here the CDR3 DNA reads TGTGCCAGCAGCCCTAGGACAGGGAGCTCTGGGGCCAACGTCCTGACTTTC. Translation gives CASSPRTGSSGANVLTF.

The chain carries TRBV4-3 and TRBJ2-7; TRBD2 agrees at 7 bases. Germline CDR1 reads LGHNA; CDR2 reads YSLEER. The CDR3 is 15 amino acids. The V segment lost 3 bases and the J segment 4 bases; nucleotides outside the gene matches: 9. Here the CDR3 DNA reads TGCGCCAGCAGCCAGGACGGGGGGAGGGTTTACGAGCAGTACTTC. Its translation: CASSQDGGRVYEQYF.

The chain has TRBV18 and TRBJ1-1; D is undetermined. The CDR3 is 15 residues long. Trimming pared 0 bases from V and 4 bases from J, leaving 12 bases between. The V gene's germline CDR1 is KGHSH and CDR2 LQKENI. The CDR3, as DNA: TGTGCCAGCTCACCACCGGGGTCCCCCGGCACTGAAGCTTTCTTT. As protein: CASSPPGSPGTEAFF.

This clonotype has just a few counts. This chain links TRBV20-1 with TRBJ1-1, with TRBD1 as a possible D gene (5 bases). Germline CDR1 reads DFQATT; CDR2 reads SNEGSKA (reference sequence). The V end lost 4 bases, the J end lost 9 bases, and 12 bases lay between the germline ends. CDR3 length: 11 residues. The chain's CDR3 is CSATGRGQAFF. In DNA form, the CDR3 reads TGCAGTGCTACAGGGAGGGGACAAGCTTTCTTT.

The gene calls are TRBV10-3 and TRBJ2-1, with 11 bases fitting TRBD2. V gave up 5 bases and J gave up 8 bases; unmatched junction bases: 17. This CDR3 region has 18 residues. Germline V gene sequence: CDR1 ENHRY, CDR2 SYGVKD. CDR3 nucleotide sequence: TGTGCCATCAGTCCCCCCCGGCTAGCGGGGGGCCCAGAGGATGAGCAGTTCTTC. Residues: CAISPPRLAGGPEDEQFF.

The chain employs TRBV9 and TRBJ1-2; weak D call: TRBD1 (6 bases). The germline gives CDR1 SGDLS, CDR2 YYNGEE. Trimming left V 4 bases short and J 5 bases short, with 24 bases between. The CDR3 runs 17 residues. The CDR3 sequence: CASSPRLTLQGGYGYTF. CDR3 nucleotide sequence: TGTGCCAGCAGCCCACGACTGACCCTACAGGGAGGGTATGGCTACACCTTC.

The chain has TRBV4-1 and TRBJ1-1; TRBD1 might be the D (5 bases). Trimming took off 2 bases at V and 2 bases at J, with 15 bases between the two ends. The CDR3 is made up of 16 amino acids. Per the germline V gene, CDR1 is MGHRA and CDR2 is YSYEKL. This CDR3 reads CASSQRVWGDNTEAFF. DNA for the CDR3: TGCGCCAGCAGCCAAAGGGTCTGGGGGGACAACACTGAAGCTTTCTTT.

This chain uses TRBV4-1 with TRBJ2-3, with 7 bases aligning to TRBD2. The V gene end was trimmed by 3 bases and the J gene end by 2 bases; junction bases not matched to a gene: 8. Looked up from germline, CDR1 is MGHRA and CDR2 is YSYEKL. The CDR3 runs 16 residues. CDR3 in amino acids: CASSQYLAELTDTQYF. As DNA, the CDR3 is TGCGCCAGCAGCCAGTATCTAGCGGAACTCACAGATACGCAGTATTTT.